This TCR beta chain came from a study of shared clonotypes between healthy human individuals (dated by TCRdb to 2019 to 2021). Regarding the study in general: A few men and two women, aged 18 to 49 years, made up the cohort. For each donor, three plates each were used for CD4 naive and CD4 memory, two plates were used for CD8 naive, and one plate was used for CD8 memory. To estimate repertoire size and how much clonotypes are shared between individuals, the study performed deep sequencing of blood TCR repertoires from roughly five healthy adults. To increase sequencing depth and limit assay-specific biases, different laboratories used diverse techniques to prepare libraries and sequence TCR repertoires. Between about 0.9 and 8.9 billion PBMCs per donor were obtained by leukapheresis. The full study reports these points: Even with the large sequencing depth, rarefaction of the sorted-subset datasets indicated that sequencing was incomplete. Naive subsets generally had larger estimated clonotype richness than memory subsets. Pairwise subsampling indicated that sequencing depth was expected to affect the degree of clonotype sharing among donors. Because the study included a small number of donors, the genetic and exposure-history diversity represented was limited. When a handful of donors were compared, the shared fraction of clonotypes was around 4.6% for naive CD4, roughly 3.4% for naive CD8, 2% to 2.5% for memory CD4, and less than 0.5% for memory CD8. Higher generation probabilities were observed for clonotypes shared by all four sorted-subset donors than for non-shared clonotypes. Only blood was sampled, and tissue TCR repertoires likely differ from those in blood.

With regard to this clone: Its antigen is currently not known. Base-call qualities are not available, and no considerably larger clone is one nucleotide away.

For the CD8 naive samples, CD45RO-negative cells were positively selected for CCR7, yielding a CD45RA+CCR7+ population from which TemRA cells were excluded. The donors were healthy, HIV-negative adults with no recently reported acute infections or vaccinations. Only Caucasian adults living in Nashville, Tennessee, USA were represented among the donors. Blood was collected by leukapheresis, and PBMCs were isolated by Ficoll-Histopaque density gradient centrifugation and then cryopreserved in liquid nitrogen vapor phase. Analytical flow cytometry was used to check the purity and quantity of every magnetically sorted T cell population. Genomic DNA was isolated from every sorted fraction and measured by UV absorbance on a Nanodrop 2000c. Using the deep immunoSEQ assay, multiplex PCR amplified TCR CDR3 regions from genomic DNA. Genomic DNA extracted from each cell subset was distributed evenly over all wells of several immunoSEQ 96-well plates, and each plate served as one replicate. For sorted subsets, roughly 190 ng of genomic DNA, equivalent to tens of thousands of T cell genomes, went into each replicate PCR. The purified libraries were quantified using a Qubit 3.0 fluorometer, sized with a Bioanalyzer 2100, and then quantified again using the KAPA Library Quantification kit. A separate single-read 150-cycle Illumina NextSeq 550 flow cell was used to sequence each immunoSEQ 96-well plate. The original pipeline was this. Because the immunoSEQ output included only junctional sequences and no quality scores, the filtering could not be the same as the filtering used for full-length reads. Sequences were annotated with PyIR, a Python wrapper for IgBLAST v1.9, and V/J genes and CDR3 were assigned using IMGT germline references. Reads with weak V/J assignments (E-value above 1e-6), missing CDR3, stop codons, out-of-frame junctions, or ambiguous translated residues were removed. V3J clonotypes were defined as sequences sharing the same inferred V gene, J gene, and CDR3 amino acid sequence. Percentage overlap between repertoires was calculated by dividing the number of shared unique clonotypes by the size of the smaller repertoire. RTK rarefaction, the Chao1 estimator, and Recon v2.1 estimates of unobserved clonotypes were used to assess repertoire richness. OLGA was used to compute generation probabilities for all TCRbeta clonotypes that the gDNA method yielded from a handful of donors. TCRdb took over this immuneACCESS table, retaining in-frame rearrangements with V and J assigned. Such tables are incomplete; in checked studies, under half of the missing clones stem from an unresolved V gene, and the remainder is unexplained. V, J and clone size reflect that table, while D and trimming were determined from the DNA. The sample table contains roughly 770,000 clones; only one count was recorded for 96% of them. Over 0.2% of the sample goes to the ten largest clones.

Unmatched junction bases come to 10, with V trimmed by 6 bases and J by 4 bases. From cysteine to phenylalanine, the CDR3 is 16 amino acids long. The only DNA kept is the CDR3, 48 bases in frame from the first base. The germline V gene gives CDR1 as LGHNT and CDR2 as FRNRAP. Specimen: naive CD8+ T cells sorted from blood. The sample's cell subset or site label, in plain terms: CD45RA+CCR7+. This clonotype was obtained from a man between 25 and 39 years old in good health. Recombination linked TRBV12-5 to TRBJ2-2, with 8 bases aligning to TRBD1. In nucleotides, the sequence is TGTGCTAGTGGCTCGGACAGGGACCTTTCCACCGGGGAGCTGTTTTTT. This codes for CASGSDRDLSTGELFF.